This T cell receptor (beta chain) appears in the sequencing data of a study of blood T cell repertoires in COVID-19. Study in general: COVID-19 samples, acute and convalescent, were from the United States, Italy and Spain. The analysed material was cDNA or gDNA that came from T cells, B-cell-depleted T cells, or PBMCs.

This clone was seen more than once but under ten times. V was clipped by 0 bases and J by 1 base, with 10 bases between them. The CDR3 consists of 15 residues. Germline CDR1 SGHRS, CDR2 YFSETQ. As processed by the authors: For nucleated cells, counts were estimated from reference gene primer amplification. TCRdb keeps only in-frame clones here, not all; method: immunoSEQ multiplex PCR. The V and J calls and clone size were taken over from that table, and D and trimming were inferred from the DNA. The sample lists 85,000 to 130,000 clones, over 70% occurring once. This TCR was recovered from a human donor with acute or convalescent COVID-19. The donor label of this sample is uncertain. Sequenced input: peripheral blood. This sequence joins TRBV5-1 and TRBJ1-1; no definite D call. CDR3 in amino acids: CASSLGRPTNTEAFF. DNA of the CDR3: TGCGCCAGCAGCTTGGGGCGGCCCACGAACACTGAAGCTTTCTTT.